This TCR beta chain is from a study of blood T cell repertoires in COVID-19. J gave up 2 bases and V 4 bases, and 5 bases lay outside the gene matches. This CDR3 contains 15 residues. Germline V lookup: CDR1 LGHNA, CDR2 YSLEER. Authors' methods: Quantification of nucleated cells was approximated via reference gene primer amplification. Sequencing used immunoSEQ multiplex PCR; TCRdb keeps in-frame clones, though not all of them. That table is the source of V, J and clone size, and D and trimming were worked out from the DNA. This sample has 200,000 or so clones, with 80% to 90% found just once. The clonotype originates from a man between 65 and 85 years old with active or convalescent COVID-19. The sequencing sample was made of peripheral blood. V and J are TRBV4-3 and TRBJ2-1, with 7 bases identical to TRBD2. The CDR3 nucleotides are TGCGCCAGCAGCCCCGGACTAGACCCCTACAATGAGCAGTTCTTC. This translates into CASSPGLDPYNEQFF.